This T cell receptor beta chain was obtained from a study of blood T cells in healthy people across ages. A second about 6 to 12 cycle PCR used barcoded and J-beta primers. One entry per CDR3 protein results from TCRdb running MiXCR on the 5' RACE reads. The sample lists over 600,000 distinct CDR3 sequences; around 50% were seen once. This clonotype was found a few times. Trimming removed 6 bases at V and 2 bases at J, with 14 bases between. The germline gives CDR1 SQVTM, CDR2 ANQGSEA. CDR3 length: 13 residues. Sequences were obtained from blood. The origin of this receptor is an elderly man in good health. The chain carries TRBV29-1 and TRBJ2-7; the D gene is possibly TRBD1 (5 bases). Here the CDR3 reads CSVSLTGTYEQYF. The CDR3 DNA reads TGCAGCGTCTCCCTAACAGGAACCTACGAGCAGTACTTC.